This T cell receptor beta chain was found in a study of T cell repertoires in cytomegalovirus infection. For the study at large: Evidence of both CMV infection and a matching HLA type came from public TCR beta signatures.

On this clonotype itself: What it recognizes is unknown.

TCRdb recomputed calls from the reads with MiXCR, one row per CDR3 protein. The profile shows approximately 910,000 distinct CDR3 sequences, approximately 32% of them singletons. Trimming took off 5 bases at V and 5 bases at J, with 22 bases between the two ends. This CDR3 is built from 16 residues. The germline V gene encodes CDR1 SGHVS and CDR2 FNYEAQ. Sequencing was performed on cultured CD8+ T cells from PBMCs, taken from culture after CMV antigen stimulation. V is TRBV7-6 and J is TRBJ2-7; D not resolved. This TCR was recovered from a human donor in good health (CMV status not recorded). Some clones in this sample may be carry-over from other donors' samples. CDR3 coding DNA: TGTGCCAGCAGCCCCCGGGTGGCCGCGGCTTTTGACGAGCAGTACTTC. Protein product: CASSPRVAAAFDEQYF.